These 7 T cell receptor beta chains originate from one sample sequenced in a study of control samples from healthy donors and cancer patients. Some clones are missing from TCRdb's copy, which holds only in-frame ones; the method was immunoSEQ multiplex PCR. The table records just under 75,000 clones, about 90% of them present only once. Sequenced material: blood. The source of these receptors is a woman between 50 and 59 years old in good health.

This chain joins TRBV5-1 and TRBJ1-2; possibly TRBD1 for D (6 bases). The CDR3 is made up of 15 amino acids. In germline, CDR1 is SGHRS, CDR2 YFSETQ. Trimming left V 7 bases short and J 8 bases short, with 24 bases between. DNA of the CDR3: TGCGCCAGCCGAACGGGCAATTCGGGGGCAGGAGGCTACACCTTC. Translation: CASRTGNSGAGGYTF.

This rearrangement joins TRBV21-1 to TRBJ1-1; the table's D call, TRBD1, has no DNA check behind it. TRBV21-1 is described as a pseudogene. This CDR3 contains 14 residues. The CDR3 sequence: CASSKGGTPLKAFF. CDR3 in DNA: TGTGCCAGCAGCAAAGGGGGCACCCCACTGAAAGCTTTCTTT.

This chain uses TRBV18 with TRBJ1-2; the D is unclear. CDR1 is KGHSH and CDR2 is LQKENI in the germline V gene. The V end was cut by 4 bases, the J end by 4 bases, with 16 bases between. The CDR3 totals 15 residues. The chain's CDR3 is CASSLDIHTFYGYTF. The CDR3 nucleotides read TGTGCCAGCTCACTTGACATACACACCTTCTATGGCTACACCTTC.

The chain is built from TRBV3-1 (or the pseudogene TRBV3-2) and TRBJ1-2, with 7 bases that match TRBD1. CDR1 and CDR2 from the germline V gene are LGHDT and YNNKEL (reference sequence). CDR3 size: 13 residues. V shed 4 bases and J 5 bases; nucleotides not matched to a gene: 4. CDR3 in DNA: TGTGCCAGCAGCCTACAGGGGCTGTATGGCTACACCTTC. This gives the protein CASSLQGLYGYTF.

This chain joins TRBV7-3 and TRBJ2-3, with D uncertain. Deletions cut 5 bases from V and 6 bases from J, with 12 bases between. Germline values: CDR1 SGHTA, CDR2 FQGTGA. This CDR3 is built from 13 residues. This CDR3 is CASSPLPWDTQYF. The CDR3 DNA reads TGTGCCAGCAGCCCTCTTCCTTGGGATACGCAGTATTTT.

This clone came up a few times. V gene TRBV5-8 combines with J gene TRBJ1-2, with D possibly TRBD1 on 6 matching bases. V was pared by 4 bases and J by 9 bases, with 13 bases between. The CDR3 has 12 residues. Looked up from germline, CDR1 is SGHTS and CDR2 is YDEGEE. Here the CDR3 DNA reads TGTGCCAGCAGCCTTGGACAGACCCGCTACACCTTC. Translated: CASSLGQTRYTF. Full variable domain (remainder filled in from reference TRBV5-8 and TRBJ1-2): EAGVTQSPTHLIKTRGQQATLRCSPISGHTSVYWYQQALGLGLQFLLWYDEGEERNRGNFPPRFSGRQFPNYSSELNVNALELEDSALYLCASSLGQTRYTFGSGTRLTVV.

The J gene is TRBJ2-7, the V gene TRBV7-2, with 8 bases matching TRBD2. From germline, CDR1 is SGHTA and CDR2 FQGNSA. There are 14 residues in the CDR3. Trimming cost V 1 base and J 2 bases; bases outside gene matches: 1. CDR3 bases: TGTGCCAGCAGCTTAGGGGGACTAGCCTACGAGCAGTACTTC. This translates into CASSLGGLAYEQYF.